The 20 T cell receptor beta chains presented below share a single source sample, sequenced in a study of blood T cell repertoires in COVID-19 (dated by TCRdb to the early 2020s). Library prep was done by the immunoSEQ multiplex PCR assay. TCRdb provides this immuneACCESS table in a form limited to in-frame rearrangements. Some clones are lacking; in checked studies, under half of them reflect an unresolved V gene, and why the rest are absent is not known. The table for this sample lists about 380,000 clones; around 85% of them were counted only once. 3.5% to 4% of the sample comes from the top ten. Input material: peripheral blood. Receptor source: a woman between 18 and 30 years old with acute or convalescent COVID-19.

Comments on this clone: Other DNA sequences of this sample code for an identical CDR3. The CDR3 sequence: CASSPGSSGNTIYF. CDR3 DNA sequence: TGTGCCAGTAGCCCCGGGTCCTCTGGAAACACCATATATTTT. The J gene is TRBJ1-3, the V gene TRBV19; D not certain. The CDR3 length is 14 residues. CDR1 is LNHDA and CDR2 is SQIVND in the germline V gene (reference sequence). V lost 6 bases and J lost 0, with 9 bases in between. Drawing the rest from reference TRBV19 and TRBJ1-3, the complete variable domain is DGGITQSPKYLFRKEGQNVTLSCEQNLNHDAMYWYRQDPGQGLRLIYYSQIVNDFQKGDIAEGYSVSREKKESFPLTVTSAQKNPTAFYLCASSPGSSGNTIYFGEGSWLTVV.

This chain uses TRBV2 with TRBJ2-7, with a possible D match to TRBD1 (6 bases). CDR1 and CDR2 from the germline V gene are SNHLY and FYNNEI. This CDR3 region has 16 residues. V gave up 4 bases and J gave up 5 bases, with 21 bases separating them. CDR3 DNA sequence: TGTGCCAGCAGTGGATCGGCGCGCCAGGGGAAGCACGAGCAGTACTTC. Translation gives CASSGSARQGKHEQYF.

This chain connects TRBV9 to TRBJ2-1; 7 bases are shared with TRBD2. This CDR3 is 15 amino acids long. V shed 4 bases, J shed 6 bases, and the junction held 10 bases outside the gene matches. The germline V gene has CDR1 SGDLS and CDR2 YYNGEE. CDR3 sequence: CASSKSGINFNEQFF. The CDR3, as DNA: TGTGCCAGCAGCAAGAGCGGGATAAACTTCAATGAGCAGTTCTTC.

This rearrangement joins TRBV7-3 to TRBJ2-1; D is possibly TRBD1 (6 bases). The CDR3 is 15 amino acids. Germline assignment: CDR1 SGHTA and CDR2 FQGTGA. V was clipped by 3 bases and J by 4 bases, with 13 bases between them. The CDR3 region has the DNA TGTGCCAGCAGCTTTGACACAGGGACATACAATGAGCAGTTCTTC. Protein: CASSFDTGTYNEQFF.

The chain links TRBV28 to TRBJ1-5; D gene uncertain. Germline V gives CDR1 MDHEN, CDR2 SYDVKM. The CDR3 extends over 13 amino acids. The germline V and J ends were trimmed by 8 bases and 6 bases, with 14 bases remaining between them. CDR3 sequence reads: CASLEGLGQPQHF. CDR3 DNA: TGTGCCAGCCTAGAAGGTTTGGGTCAGCCCCAGCATTTT.

The V call is TRBV15, the J call TRBJ1-1, with 9 positions matching TRBD1. The CDR3 is 15 amino acids. Germline V lookup: CDR1 LNHNV, CDR2 YYDKDF (reference sequence). Trimming cost V 1 base and J 4 bases; bases outside gene matches: 4. CDR3 loop: CATSRGGTGTTEAFF. The CDR3 DNA is TGTGCCACCAGCAGAGGGGGGACAGGGACCACTGAAGCTTTCTTT. The full variable domain, completed using reference TRBV15 and TRBJ1-1, is DAMVIQNPRYQVTQFGKPVTLSCSQTLNHNVMYWYQQKSSQAPKLLFHYYDKDFNNEADTPDNFQSRRPNTSFCFLDIRSPGLGDTAMYLCATSRGGTGTTEAFFGQGTRLTVV.

The chain couples TRBV29-1 to TRBJ2-5; no reliable D call. Trimming pared 5 bases from V and 1 base from J, leaving 14 bases between. Germline CDR1 SQVTM, CDR2 ANQGSEA. The CDR3 spans 14 residues. CDR3 in amino acids: CSVWQARGQETQYF. The CDR3 region has the DNA TGCAGCGTTTGGCAAGCGAGAGGCCAAGAGACCCAGTACTTC. The full variable domain, completed using reference TRBV29-1 and TRBJ2-5, is SAVISQKPSRDICQRGTSLTIQCQVDSQVTMMFWYRQQPGQSLTLIATANQGSEATYESGFVIDKFPISRPNLTFSTLTVSNMSPEDSSIYLCSVWQARGQETQYFGPGTRLLVL.

DNA of the CDR3: TGTGCCAGCAGCTCCGCACTGGAGGCTCACGGGGAGCAGTTCTTC. Residues: CASSSALEAHGEQFF. The rearrangement joins TRBV7-2 to TRBJ2-1, with a possible D match to TRBD2 (5 bases). V was cut by 4 bases and J by 10 bases, with 20 bases left in between. The CDR3 has 15 amino acids. Germline assignment: CDR1 SGHTA and CDR2 FQGNSA.

This rearrangement joins TRBV3-1 (or the pseudogene TRBV3-2) to TRBJ2-7; 9 bases match TRBD1. The CDR3 loop spans 14 amino acids. Germline V gene lookup returns CDR1 LGHDT and CDR2 YNNKEL (reference sequence). Trimming at V came to 3 bases and at J to 6 bases, leaving 6 bases not matched to a gene. CDR3 bases: TGTGCCAGCAGCCAGAAGGACAGGGGAGCCGAGCAGTACTTC. This encodes CASSQKDRGAEQYF.

A few counts support this clone. The chain links TRBV6-5 to TRBJ1-2, with 12 bases that match TRBD1. The CDR3 totals 14 residues. The germline gives CDR1 MNHEY, CDR2 SVGAGI. J was trimmed by 2 bases and V by 10 bases; bases with no gene match: 5. CDR3 in amino acids: CAIQGTGGNYGYTF. CDR3 nucleotides: TGTGCCATCCAGGGGACAGGGGGCAACTATGGCTACACCTTC.

J is TRBJ1-2 and V is TRBV6-5; 8 nucleotides align to TRBD1. Germline V gene lookup returns CDR1 MNHEY and CDR2 SVGAGI. CDR3 length: 13 amino acids. The J segment lost 4 bases and the V segment lost 6 bases, leaving 4 bases of the junction unmatched. In nucleotides, the CDR3 is TGTGCCAGCAGGCTGGGACAGGTCTATGGCTACACCTTC. It translates to CASRLGQVYGYTF.

The rearrangement uses TRBV28 and TRBJ2-5, with 7 bases matching TRBD1. J gave up 5 bases and V 7 bases, and 10 bases lay outside the gene matches. Germline V CDR1 and CDR2: MDHEN, SYDVKM. CDR3 length: 14 residues. For the CDR3, the DNA is TGTGCCAGCATCTACCAGGGACAGTGGGAGACCCAGTACTTC. It specifies CASIYQGQWETQYF.

V and J are TRBV7-6 and TRBJ2-5; D may be TRBD1 (6 bases). Per germline, CDR1 SGHVS and CDR2 FNYEAQ. This CDR3 has 16 amino acids. Between the trimmed V and J ends, which lost 1 base and 5 bases, there was a span of 17 bases. The CDR3 sequence is CASSLEQGITRETQYF. The DNA for the CDR3 is TGTGCCAGCAGCTTAGAACAGGGAATTACTCGCGAGACCCAGTACTTC.

The genes are TRBV10-3 and TRBJ1-3; D is unclear. The V end lost 7 bases, the J end lost 9 bases, and 19 bases lay between the germline ends. Germline CDR1 reads ENHRY; CDR2 reads SYGVKD. The CDR3 covers 14 residues. The CDR3 region is CAIIAILGQSTIYF. CDR3 DNA: TGTGCCATCATCGCCATACTAGGTCAGAGCACCATATATTTT.

This chain joins TRBV28 and TRBJ2-1; D is possibly TRBD2 (6 bases). The CDR3 totals 12 residues. Trimming stripped 6 bases from V and 8 bases from J, with 11 bases between. In germline, CDR1 is MDHEN, CDR2 SYDVKM. In DNA, the CDR3 is TGTGCCAGCAGACTCGGGGGACATGAGCAGTTCTTC. Its translation is CASRLGGHEQFF. Combining the CDR3 with reference TRBV28 and TRBJ2-1 gives the whole variable domain DVKVTQSSRYLVKRTGEKVFLECVQDMDHENMFWYRQDPGLGLRLIYFSYDVKMKEKGDIPEGYSVSREKKERFSLILESASTNQTSMYLCASRLGGHEQFFGPGTRLTVL.

This clone was observed a few times. The chain is built from TRBV3-1 (or the pseudogene TRBV3-2) and TRBJ2-7; D is ambiguous. In germline, CDR1 is LGHDT, CDR2 YNNKEL (reference sequence). V shed 1 base and J shed 6 bases, with 10 bases lying between them. This CDR3 is built from 13 residues. The CDR3 bases are TGTGCCAGCAGCCAAGTCGAGAGTAGCGAGCAGTACTTC. It specifies CASSQVESSEQYF.

The CDR3 loop reads CASSVGDKLFF. The DNA for the CDR3 is TGTGCCAGCAGCGTAGGAGATAAGCTGTTTTTT. The V gene is TRBV9, the J gene TRBJ1-4; D is ambiguous. The germline V gene has CDR1 SGDLS and CDR2 YYNGEE. CDR3 size: 11 residues. With 0 bases removed from V and 14 bases from J, the gap between germline ends came to 8 bases. Drawing the rest from reference TRBV9 and TRBJ1-4, the complete variable domain is DSGVTQTPKHLITATGQRVTLRCSPRSGDLSVYWYQQSLDQGLQFLIQYYNGEERAKGNILERFSAQQFPDLHSELNLSSLELGDSALYFCASSVGDKLFFGSGTQLSVL.

CDR3 sequence: CASSALLAGRTGELFF. The CDR3, as DNA: TGTGCCAGCAGTGCCCTTCTAGCGGGACGCACCGGGGAGCTGTTTTTT. V is TRBV28 and J is TRBJ2-2, with TRBD2 matching 9 bases. J lost 4 bases, V lost 5 bases, and 8 bases had no gene match. Germline-derived CDR1 and CDR2 are MDHEN and SYDVKM. The CDR3 runs to 16 residues. Full variable domain (missing parts from reference TRBV28 and TRBJ2-2): DVKVTQSSRYLVKRTGEKVFLECVQDMDHENMFWYRQDPGLGLRLIYFSYDVKMKEKGDIPEGYSVSREKKERFSLILESASTNQTSMYLCASSALLAGRTGELFFGEGSRLTVL.

The V and J genes are TRBV10-3 and TRBJ1-1; D uncertain. The V gene lost 11 bases and the J gene lost 7 bases, with 11 bases spanning the gap. Germline V CDR1 and CDR2: ENHRY, SYGVKD. The CDR3 has 10 residues. CDR3 nucleotides: TGTGCCGTTGGAACAGTTGAAGCTTTCTTT. This sequence encodes CAVGTVEAFF.

The chain carries TRBV5-8 and TRBJ1-3; 7 positions agree with TRBD1. Germline CDR1 is SGHTS and CDR2 is YDEGEE. J gave up 0 bases and V 5 bases, and 5 bases lay outside the gene matches. The CDR3 loop spans 15 amino acids. CDR3 nucleotide sequence: TGTGCCAGCAGACTGGGGACAGACTCTGGAAACACCATATATTTT. Translation gives CASRLGTDSGNTIYF.